The 25 T cell receptor beta chains below were found in one sample sequenced in a study of T cells in Graves' hyperthyroidism and ophthalmopathy. Amplification of TCR beta CDR3 regions used RNA as the template. RT-PCR in the first round (using the HTBI primer set) targeted the TCR CDR3. A single record per CDR3 protein comes from TCRdb applying MiXCR to the multiplex PCR reads. The data contain around 350,000 distinct CDR3 sequences, 19% of them singletons. The sequencing input was blood. The origin of the receptors is a woman between 18 and 29 years old with Graves' hyperthyroidism.

This clonotype was seen at least ten times. The chain has TRBV6-5 and TRBJ1-3; D gene unclear. V shed 3 bases and J shed 0 bases, with 9 bases lying between them. CDR3 length equals 15 residues. Looked up from germline, CDR1 is MNHEY and CDR2 is SVGAGI. Here the CDR3 reads CASSYMGNSGNTIYF. CDR3 coding DNA: TGTGCCAGCAGTTATATGGGGAACTCTGGAAACACCATATATTTT.

This clonotype occurred many times. This chain joins TRBV4-3 and TRBJ2-7, with TRBD2 identical over 12 bases. The germline gives CDR1 LGHNA, CDR2 YSLEER. The trim removed 0 bases at V and 5 bases at J, leaving 5 bases unmatched. This CDR3 has 16 residues. The CDR3 loop reads CASSQDSLAGGDEQYF. The CDR3 DNA is TGCGCCAGCAGCCAAGATTCCCTAGCGGGGGGGGACGAGCAGTACTTC.

This clonotype has ten or more counts. The rearrangement joins TRBV2 to TRBJ1-2; unclear D gene. The CDR3 is 11 amino acids. V was clipped by 1 base and J by 3 bases, with 0 bases between them. Germline-derived CDR1 and CDR2 are SNHLY and FYNNEI. CDR3 DNA sequence: TGTGCCAGCAGTGAAGACTATGGCTACACCTTC. This translates into CASSEDYGYTF. Looking up the rest from reference TRBV2 and TRBJ1-2 gives the full variable domain: EPEVTQTPSHQVTQMGQEVILRCVPISNHLYFYWYRQILGQKVEFLVSFYNNEISEKSEIFDDQFSVERPDGSNFTLKIRSTKLEDSAMYFCASSEDYGYTFGSGTRLTVV.

This clonotype was detected a few times. The chain carries TRBV11-3 and TRBJ2-7; 7 nucleotides agree with TRBD2. Germline CDR1 is SGHNT and CDR2 is YENEEA. The CDR3 contains 15 residues. Unmatched junction bases numbered 11, after V lost 2 bases and J lost 7 bases. The CDR3 is CASSLLPGLTGEQYF. In DNA, the CDR3 is TGTGCCAGCAGCTTATTGCCGGGACTAACCGGGGAGCAGTACTTC.

This clonotype has just a few counts. This chain uses TRBV18 with TRBJ2-4; 8 bases align to TRBD2. V gave up 3 bases and J gave up 3 bases; unmatched junction bases: 1. The CDR3 length is 14 residues. Germline-derived CDR1 and CDR2 are KGHSH and LQKENI. CDR3 loop: CASSPAGGKNIQYF. For the CDR3, the DNA is TGTGCCAGCTCACCGGCGGGGGGCAAAAACATTCAGTACTTC.

This clonotype was detected ten times or more. CDR3 nucleotide sequence: TGTGCCAGCAGTTACAAGGGGAATGGCGAGCAGTACTTC. Translated: CASSYKGNGEQYF. The V call is TRBV6-2 or TRBV6-3, the J call TRBJ2-7; TRBD1 might be the D (5 bases). V was pared by 2 bases and J by 6 bases, with 11 bases between. This CDR3 comprises 13 residues. In germline, CDR1 is MNHEY, CDR2 SVGEGT.

This clonotype has just a few counts. A read error is possible here, since a much larger clone lies one base away. The genes are TRBV12-3 or TRBV12-4 and TRBJ2-5, with TRBD1 as a possible D gene (5 bases). The CDR3 extends over 13 amino acids. The V end lost 3 bases, the J end lost 2 bases, and 7 bases lay between the germline ends. CDR3 DNA: TGTGCCAGCAGTTTCGACAGACAAGAGACCCAGTACTTC. The encoded protein is CASSFDRQETQYF.

This clonotype was found many times. The V call is TRBV12-3 or TRBV12-4, the J call TRBJ1-5; 7 bases fit TRBD1. This CDR3 region has 15 residues. Losses at the gene ends were 6 bases for V and 3 bases for J; bases not matched to a gene: 8. The CDR3 is CASSPGTAYNQPQHF. The CDR3 nucleotides are TGTGCCAGCAGCCCTGGGACAGCCTACAATCAGCCCCAGCATTTT.

The CDR3 bases are TGCGCCAGCAGATCGGCGGGCGGTGGTTCTCTCCAGCCCCAGCATTTT. Its translation: CASRSAGGGSLQPQHF. The J gene is TRBJ1-5, the V gene TRBV4-1; D uncertain. This CDR3 is 16 amino acids long. V was cut by 6 bases and J by 7 bases, with 22 bases left in between. Germline CDR1 MGHRA, CDR2 YSYEKL.

This sequence joins TRBV30 and TRBJ2-7; no clear D. The V gene's germline CDR1 is GTSNPN and CDR2 SVGIG (reference sequence). The V and J ends lost 7 bases and 0 bases respectively, with 10 bases between them. The CDR3 is made up of 12 amino acids. CDR3 sequence (DNA): TGTGCCTTGGGTCCCCTCTCCTACGAGCAGTACGTC. Translation: CALGPLSYEQYV.

This clonotype has a count of ten or more. The chain uses TRBV6-1 and TRBJ1-5, with a weak D call TRBD1 (5 bases). CDR3 length equals 13 residues. The V gene's germline CDR1 is MNHNS and CDR2 SASEGT. Trimming cost V 2 bases and J 6 bases, with 8 bases left between them. CDR3 sequence (DNA): TGTGCCAGCAGTGAACAGGGTACTCAGCCCCAGCATTTT. It yields the protein CASSEQGTQPQHF.

This clonotype appeared many times. The chain uses TRBV20-1 and TRBJ2-7; the match to TRBD1 covers 7 bases. The V segment lost 0 bases and the J segment 5 bases; nucleotides outside the gene matches: 7. Germline CDR1 and CDR2: DFQATT and SNEGSKA (reference sequence). The CDR3 is 14 residues long. CDR3 sequence (DNA): TGCAGTGCTAGAGAAGAGACAGGGCTCGACGAGCAGTACTTC. It yields the protein CSAREETGLDEQYF.

This clonotype was counted at least ten times. The rearrangement links TRBV7-9 to TRBJ1-3; D is ambiguous. In germline, CDR1 is SEHNR, CDR2 FQNEAQ (reference sequence). The CDR3 runs 15 residues. Trimming removed 1 base from V and 0 bases from J, with 7 bases in between. In DNA, the CDR3 is TGTGCCAGCAGCTTAGACGGGTACTCTGGAAACACCATATATTTT. It is translated as CASSLDGYSGNTIYF.

This clonotype was observed at least ten times. This chain joins TRBV27 and TRBJ1-2; D not certain. Trimming left V 4 bases short and J 3 bases short, with 9 bases between. From germline, CDR1 is MNHEY and CDR2 SMNVEV (reference sequence). CDR3 size: 13 residues. The CDR3 bases are TGTGCCAGCAGTTACGACGCTCACTATGGCTACACCTTC. It yields the protein CASSYDAHYGYTF.

The V gene is TRBV12-3 or TRBV12-4, the J gene TRBJ2-7; D might be TRBD2 (5 bases). Trimming took off 3 bases at V and 6 bases at J, with 15 bases between the two ends. This CDR3 has 14 residues. This CDR3 is CASSLILAASEQYF. CDR3 DNA sequence: TGTGCCAGCAGTTTGATTCTAGCAGCCTCCGAGCAGTACTTC.

This clonotype came up many times. The chain links TRBV5-1 to TRBJ1-1; no clear D gene. The V gene lost 1 base and the J gene lost 3 bases, with 7 bases spanning the gap. Germline V lookup: CDR1 SGHRS, CDR2 YFSETQ. CDR3 length: 13 residues. Written as DNA, the CDR3 is TGCGCCAGCAGCTTGCAGGCAGACACTGAAGCTTTCTTT. Translating gives CASSLQADTEAFF. Based on the CDR3 plus reference TRBV5-1 and TRBJ1-1, the full variable domain is KAGVTQTPRYLIKTRGQQVTLSCSPISGHRSVSWYQQTPGQGLQFLFEYFSETQRNKGNFPGRFSGRQFSNSRSEMNVSTLELGDSALYLCASSLQADTEAFFGQGTRLTVV.

Only a few counts were recorded for this clonotype. V gene TRBV18 combines with J gene TRBJ2-7, with D possibly being TRBD1 (6 bases). The germline V gene has CDR1 KGHSH and CDR2 LQKENI. Trimming pared 2 bases from V and 3 bases from J, leaving 11 bases between. CDR3 size: 14 residues. The CDR3 protein is CASSPTKDSYEQYF. The DNA for the CDR3 is TGTGCCAGCTCACCAACCAAGGACAGCTACGAGCAGTACTTC.

The sample holds many counts of this clonotype. V gene TRBV9 combines with J gene TRBJ2-7; no clear D. V lost 0 bases and J 7 bases, leaving 14 bases between the germline ends. CDR1 SGDLS and CDR2 YYNGEE come from the germline V gene. The CDR3 loop spans 14 amino acids. The CDR3 spells CASSVGLGLGEQYF. The CDR3 DNA reads TGTGCCAGCAGCGTAGGTTTAGGCCTTGGGGAGCAGTACTTC.

This clonotype has ten or more counts. The chain employs TRBV5-1 and TRBJ1-5, with D hard to call. The CDR3 sequence is 15 residues long. Trimming stripped 7 bases from V and 11 bases from J, with 25 bases between. Germline assignment: CDR1 SGHRS and CDR2 YFSETQ. As DNA, the CDR3 is TGCGCCAGCCTGGATGCTACGGACGGTATTAAGGCCCAGCATTTT. It is translated as CASLDATDGIKAQHF.

This clonotype was picked up a small number of times. This chain joins TRBV6-1 and TRBJ2-7; D ambiguous. V was shortened by 1 base and J by 5 bases, with 12 bases between the two germline ends. Per the germline V gene, CDR1 is MNHNS and CDR2 is SASEGT. The CDR3 consists of 14 residues. In nucleotides, the CDR3 is TGTGCCAGCAGTGAAGAGGCCGGTCTCAACGAGCAGTACTTC. Translation: CASSEEAGLNEQYF.

This clonotype was seen ten or more times. The V gene is TRBV9, the J gene TRBJ2-2, with TRBD2 matching over 8 bases. Germline CDR1 reads SGDLS; CDR2 reads YYNGEE. V lost 7 bases and J lost 4; bases outside the gene matches: 6. The length of the CDR3 is 14 residues. The CDR3 protein is CASRGGSSTGELFF. CDR3 nucleotides: TGTGCCAGCCGGGGGGGATCGTCCACCGGGGAGCTGTTTTTT.

Ten or more counts support this clonotype. The rearrangement joins TRBV2 to TRBJ2-7; no clear D gene. The CDR3 extends over 15 amino acids. Trimming stripped 2 bases from V and 5 bases from J, with 16 bases between. Per germline, CDR1 SNHLY and CDR2 FYNNEI. The CDR3 loop is CASSETPGALHEQYF. The CDR3 nucleotides read TGTGCCAGCAGTGAAACTCCTGGAGCCCTCCACGAGCAGTACTTC.

This clonotype was seen at least ten times. The rearrangement uses TRBV29-1 and TRBJ1-5; D uncertain. CDR3 length: 13 amino acids. Trimming took off 5 bases at V and 4 bases at J, with 12 bases between the two ends. Germline CDR1 SQVTM, CDR2 ANQGSEA. The CDR3 coding sequence is TGCAGCGTTCAAGGAGAATTAAATCAGCCCCAGCATTTT. Protein sequence: CSVQGELNQPQHF.

The V and J genes are TRBV30 and TRBJ1-2, with D possibly being TRBD1 (5 bases). Germline CDR1 and CDR2: GTSNPN and SVGIG (reference sequence). The CDR3 loop spans 13 amino acids. Trimming shortened V by 0 bases and J by 5 bases, and 10 bases separated the two germline ends. CDR3 sequence (DNA): TGTGCCTGGAGTGTTGGGACCGCGTATGGCTACACCTTC. Translated: CAWSVGTAYGYTF.

The table lists this clonotype with many counts. The chain employs TRBV6-1 and TRBJ2-7; D is uncertain. Germline CDR1 and CDR2: MNHNS and SASEGT. Trimming cost V 7 bases and J 5 bases, with 15 bases left between them. The length of the CDR3 is 13 residues. The CDR3 sequence is CASTRTLPDEQYF. In DNA form, the CDR3 reads TGTGCCAGCACCCGGACCCTCCCTGACGAGCAGTACTTC.